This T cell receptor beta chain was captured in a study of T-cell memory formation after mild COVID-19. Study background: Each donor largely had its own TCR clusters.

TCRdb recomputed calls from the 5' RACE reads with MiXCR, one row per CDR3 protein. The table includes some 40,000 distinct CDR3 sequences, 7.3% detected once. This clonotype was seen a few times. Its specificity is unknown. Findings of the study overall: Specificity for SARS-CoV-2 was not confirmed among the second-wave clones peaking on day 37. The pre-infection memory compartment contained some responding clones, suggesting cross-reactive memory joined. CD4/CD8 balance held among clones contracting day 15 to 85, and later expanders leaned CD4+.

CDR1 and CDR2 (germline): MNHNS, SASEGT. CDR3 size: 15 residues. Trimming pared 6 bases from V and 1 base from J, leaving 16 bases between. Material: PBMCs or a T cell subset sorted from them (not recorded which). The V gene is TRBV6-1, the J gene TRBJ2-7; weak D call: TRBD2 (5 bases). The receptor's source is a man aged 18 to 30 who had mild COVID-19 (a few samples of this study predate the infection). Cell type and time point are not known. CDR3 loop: CASRERGSQSYEQYV. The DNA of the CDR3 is TGTGCCAGCAGGGAAAGAGGGAGTCAATCCTACGAGCAGTACGTC.